This note documents a single TCR beta chain sequence. This entry belongs to a study of identical twins. One entry per CDR3 protein, called by TCRdb with MiXCR from the 5' RACE reads. The table records 200,000 to 300,000 distinct CDR3 sequences, roughly a tenth of them present only once. Sequencing was done on a sample of memory T cells sorted from blood. The sequence was collected from a man aged 50-60 years in good health.

DNA for the CDR3: TGTGCCAGCAGTTCCCCAAACAGGGGGCGGACAGATACGCAGTATTTT. Protein sequence: CASSSPNRGRTDTQYF. This chain uses TRBV27 with TRBJ2-3, with 9 bases fitting TRBD1. This CDR3 comprises 16 residues. The J segment lost 3 bases and the V segment lost 4 bases, leaving 8 bases of the junction unmatched. Germline loops: CDR1 MNHEY, CDR2 SMNVEV (reference sequence).